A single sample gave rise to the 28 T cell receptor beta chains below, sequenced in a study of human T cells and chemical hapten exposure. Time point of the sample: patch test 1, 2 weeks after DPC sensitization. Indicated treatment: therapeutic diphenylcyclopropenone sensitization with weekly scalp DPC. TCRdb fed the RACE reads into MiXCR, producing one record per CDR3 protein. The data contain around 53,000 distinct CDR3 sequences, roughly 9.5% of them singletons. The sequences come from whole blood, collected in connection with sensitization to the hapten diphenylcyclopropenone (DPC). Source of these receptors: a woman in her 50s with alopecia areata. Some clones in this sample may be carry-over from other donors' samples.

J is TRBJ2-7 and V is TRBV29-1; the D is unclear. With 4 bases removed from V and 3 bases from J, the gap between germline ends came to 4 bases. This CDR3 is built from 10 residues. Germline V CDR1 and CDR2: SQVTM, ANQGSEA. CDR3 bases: TGCAGCGTTGGGAGCTACGAGCAGTACTTC. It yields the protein CSVGSYEQYF.

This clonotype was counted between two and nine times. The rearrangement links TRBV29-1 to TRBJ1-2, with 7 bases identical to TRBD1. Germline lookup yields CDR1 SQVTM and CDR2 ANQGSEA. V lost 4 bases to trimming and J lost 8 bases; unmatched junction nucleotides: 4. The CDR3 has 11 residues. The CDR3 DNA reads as TGCAGCGTTGCGGGACAGCAAGGCTACACCTTC. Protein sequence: CSVAGQQGYTF. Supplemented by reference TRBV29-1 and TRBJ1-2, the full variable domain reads SAVISQKPSRDICQRGTSLTIQCQVDSQVTMMFWYRQQPGQSLTLIATANQGSEATYESGFVIDKFPISRPNLTFSTLTVSNMSPEDSSIYLCSVAGQQGYTFGSGTRLTVV.

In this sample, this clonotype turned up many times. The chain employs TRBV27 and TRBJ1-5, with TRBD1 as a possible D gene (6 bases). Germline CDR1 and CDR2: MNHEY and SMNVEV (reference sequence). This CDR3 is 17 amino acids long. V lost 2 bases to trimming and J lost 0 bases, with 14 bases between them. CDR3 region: CASSLRGGPYSNQPQHF. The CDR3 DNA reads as TGTGCCAGCAGTTTAAGGGGGGGGCCCTATAGCAATCAGCCCCAGCATTTT.

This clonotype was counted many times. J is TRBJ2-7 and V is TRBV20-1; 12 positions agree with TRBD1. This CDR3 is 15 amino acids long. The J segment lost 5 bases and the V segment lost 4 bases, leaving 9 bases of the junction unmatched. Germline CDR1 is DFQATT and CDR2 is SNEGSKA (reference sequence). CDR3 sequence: CSANLPGQGANEQYF. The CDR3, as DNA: TGCAGTGCTAATTTACCGGGACAGGGGGCAAACGAGCAGTACTTC.

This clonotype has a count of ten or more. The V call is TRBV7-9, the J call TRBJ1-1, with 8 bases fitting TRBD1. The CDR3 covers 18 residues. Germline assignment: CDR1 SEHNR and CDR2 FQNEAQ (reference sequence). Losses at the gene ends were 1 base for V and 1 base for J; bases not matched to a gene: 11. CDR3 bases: TGTGCCAGCAGCTTAGGATCCCGCCGGGACAGGTGGAACACTGAAGCTTTCTTT. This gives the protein CASSLGSRRDRWNTEAFF.

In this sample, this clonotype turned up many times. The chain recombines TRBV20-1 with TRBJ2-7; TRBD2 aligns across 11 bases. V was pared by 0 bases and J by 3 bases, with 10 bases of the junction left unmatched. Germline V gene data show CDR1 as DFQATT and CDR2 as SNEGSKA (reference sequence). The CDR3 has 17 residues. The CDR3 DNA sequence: TGCAGTGCTAGAGATTTTCCTAGCGGGAGGACCGTCTACGAGCAGTACTTC. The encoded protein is CSARDFPSGRTVYEQYF.

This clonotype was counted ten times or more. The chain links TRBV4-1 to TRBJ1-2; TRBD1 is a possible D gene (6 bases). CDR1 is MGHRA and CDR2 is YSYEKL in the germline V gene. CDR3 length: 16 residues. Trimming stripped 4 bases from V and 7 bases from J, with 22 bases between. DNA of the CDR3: TGCGCCAGCAGCCGGACTAGGGACACCACAAGCCGTGGCTACACCTTC. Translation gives CASSRTRDTTSRGYTF.

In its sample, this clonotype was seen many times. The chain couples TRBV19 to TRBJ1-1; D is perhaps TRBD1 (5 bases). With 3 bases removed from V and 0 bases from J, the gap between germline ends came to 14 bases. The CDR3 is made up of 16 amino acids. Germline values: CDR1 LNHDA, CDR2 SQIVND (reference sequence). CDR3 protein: CASSIGVGGVNTEAFF. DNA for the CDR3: TGTGCCAGTAGTATTGGGGTAGGAGGGGTGAACACTGAAGCTTTCTTT.

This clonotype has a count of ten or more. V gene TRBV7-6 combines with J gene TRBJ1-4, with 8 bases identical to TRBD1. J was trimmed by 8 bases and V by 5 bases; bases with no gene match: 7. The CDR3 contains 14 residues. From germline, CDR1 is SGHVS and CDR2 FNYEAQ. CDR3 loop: CASSPDRGWEKLFF. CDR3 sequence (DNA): TGTGCCAGCAGCCCCGACAGGGGCTGGGAAAAACTGTTTTTT.

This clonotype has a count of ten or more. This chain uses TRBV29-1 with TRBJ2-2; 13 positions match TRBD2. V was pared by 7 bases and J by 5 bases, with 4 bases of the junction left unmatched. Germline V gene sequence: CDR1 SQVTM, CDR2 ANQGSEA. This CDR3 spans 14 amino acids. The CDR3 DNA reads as TGCAGCGCTGGACTAGCGGGAGTGACCGGGGAGCTGTTTTTT. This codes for CSAGLAGVTGELFF.

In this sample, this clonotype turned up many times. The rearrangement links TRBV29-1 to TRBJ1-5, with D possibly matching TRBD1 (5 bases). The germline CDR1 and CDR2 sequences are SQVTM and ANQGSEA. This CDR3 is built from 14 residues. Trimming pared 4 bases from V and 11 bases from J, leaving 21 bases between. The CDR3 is CSVAESGGLRAQHF. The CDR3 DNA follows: TGCAGCGTTGCGGAAAGCGGGGGTCTCAGGGCCCAGCATTTT.

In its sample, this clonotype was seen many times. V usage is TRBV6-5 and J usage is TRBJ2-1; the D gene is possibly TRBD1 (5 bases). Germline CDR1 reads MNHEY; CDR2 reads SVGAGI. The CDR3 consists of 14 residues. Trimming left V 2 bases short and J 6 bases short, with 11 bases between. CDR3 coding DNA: TGTGCCAGCAGTTACCAGGGCGGTGTCAATGAGCAGTTCTTC. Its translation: CASSYQGGVNEQFF.

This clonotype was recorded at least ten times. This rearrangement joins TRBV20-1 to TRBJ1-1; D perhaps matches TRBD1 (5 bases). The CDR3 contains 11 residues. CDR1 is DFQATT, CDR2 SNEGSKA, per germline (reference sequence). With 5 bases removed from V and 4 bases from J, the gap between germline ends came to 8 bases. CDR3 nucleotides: TGCAGTGCTGATGGGGGCACTGAAGCTTTCTTT. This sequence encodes CSADGGTEAFF.

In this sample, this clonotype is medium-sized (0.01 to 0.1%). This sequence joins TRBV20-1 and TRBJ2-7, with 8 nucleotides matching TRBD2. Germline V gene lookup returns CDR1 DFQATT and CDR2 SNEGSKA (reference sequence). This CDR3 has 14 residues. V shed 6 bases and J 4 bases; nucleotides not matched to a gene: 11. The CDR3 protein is CSANVAGGGYEQYF. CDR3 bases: TGCAGTGCAAACGTGGCGGGAGGAGGTTACGAGCAGTACTTC.

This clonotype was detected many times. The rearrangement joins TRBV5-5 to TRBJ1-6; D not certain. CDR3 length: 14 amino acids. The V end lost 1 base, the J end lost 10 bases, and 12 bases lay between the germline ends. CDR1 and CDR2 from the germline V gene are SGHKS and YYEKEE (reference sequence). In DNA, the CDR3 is TGTGCCAGCAGCTTGAGAAGGATAAACTCACCCCTCCACTTT. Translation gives CASSLRRINSPLHF.

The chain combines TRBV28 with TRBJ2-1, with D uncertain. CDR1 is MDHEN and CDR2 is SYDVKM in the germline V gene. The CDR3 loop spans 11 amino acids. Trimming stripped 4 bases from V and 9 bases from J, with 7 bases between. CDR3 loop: CASSSPSEQFF. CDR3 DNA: TGTGCCAGCAGTTCCCCAAGTGAGCAGTTCTTC.

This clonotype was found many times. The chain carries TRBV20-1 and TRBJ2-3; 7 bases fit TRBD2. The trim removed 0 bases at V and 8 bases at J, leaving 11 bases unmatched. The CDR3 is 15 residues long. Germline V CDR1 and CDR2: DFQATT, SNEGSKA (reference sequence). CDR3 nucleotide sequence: TGCAGTGCTAGAGAAGATTTCGGGAGGAAAGGTACGCAGTATTTT. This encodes CSAREDFGRKGTQYF.

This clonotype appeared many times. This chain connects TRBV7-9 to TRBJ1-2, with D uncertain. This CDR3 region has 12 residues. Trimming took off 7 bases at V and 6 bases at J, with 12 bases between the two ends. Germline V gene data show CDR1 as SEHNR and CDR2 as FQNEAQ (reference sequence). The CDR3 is CASIGPGNGYTF. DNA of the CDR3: TGTGCCAGCATCGGGCCGGGAAATGGCTACACCTTC.

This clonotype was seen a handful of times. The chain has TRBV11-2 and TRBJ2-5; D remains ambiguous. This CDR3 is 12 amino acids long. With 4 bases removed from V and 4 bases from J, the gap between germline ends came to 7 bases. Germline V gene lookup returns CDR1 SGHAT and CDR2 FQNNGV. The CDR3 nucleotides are TGTGCCAGCAGCTCCCAACGAGAGACCCAGTACTTC. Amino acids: CASSSQRETQYF.

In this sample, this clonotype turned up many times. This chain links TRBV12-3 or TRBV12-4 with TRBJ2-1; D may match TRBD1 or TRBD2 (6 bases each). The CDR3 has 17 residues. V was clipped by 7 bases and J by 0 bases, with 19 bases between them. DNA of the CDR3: TGTGCCAGCACCCATTGGGGGGCCATGAGCTCCTACAATGAGCAGTTCTTC. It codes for CASTHWGAMSSYNEQFF.

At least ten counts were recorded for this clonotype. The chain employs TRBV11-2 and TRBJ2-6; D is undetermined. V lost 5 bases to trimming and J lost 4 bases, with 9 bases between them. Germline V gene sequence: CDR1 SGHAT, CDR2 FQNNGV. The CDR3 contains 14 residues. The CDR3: CASSPRVGANVLTF. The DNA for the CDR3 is TGTGCCAGCAGCCCACGGGTCGGGGCCAACGTCCTGACTTTC.

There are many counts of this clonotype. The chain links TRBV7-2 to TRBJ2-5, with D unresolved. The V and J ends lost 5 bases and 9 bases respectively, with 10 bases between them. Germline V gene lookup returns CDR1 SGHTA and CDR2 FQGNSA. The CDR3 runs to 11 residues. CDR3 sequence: CASSREYAQYF. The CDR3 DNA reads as TGTGCCAGCAGCCGCGAATATGCCCAGTACTTC. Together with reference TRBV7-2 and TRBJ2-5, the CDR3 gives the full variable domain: GAGVSQSPSNKVTEKGKDVELRCDPISGHTALYWYRQSLGQGLEFLIYFQGNSAPDKSGLPSDRFSAERTGGSVSTLTIQRTQQEDSAVYLCASSREYAQYFGPGTRLLVL.

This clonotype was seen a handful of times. CDR3 region: CSVTTGELYYGYTF. Written as DNA, the CDR3 is TGCAGCGTTACGACAGGGGAACTCTACTATGGCTACACCTTC. The chain links TRBV29-1 to TRBJ1-2; the match to TRBD1 covers 8 bases. Germline loops: CDR1 SQVTM, CDR2 ANQGSEA. The CDR3 is 14 amino acids. The V segment lost 5 bases and the J segment 3 bases; nucleotides outside the gene matches: 8.

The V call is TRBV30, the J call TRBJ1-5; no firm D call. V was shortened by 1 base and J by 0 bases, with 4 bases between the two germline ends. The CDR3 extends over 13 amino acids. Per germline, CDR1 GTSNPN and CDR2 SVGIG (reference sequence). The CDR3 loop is CAWSANSNQPQHF. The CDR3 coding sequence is TGTGCCTGGAGTGCCAATAGCAATCAGCCCCAGCATTTT.

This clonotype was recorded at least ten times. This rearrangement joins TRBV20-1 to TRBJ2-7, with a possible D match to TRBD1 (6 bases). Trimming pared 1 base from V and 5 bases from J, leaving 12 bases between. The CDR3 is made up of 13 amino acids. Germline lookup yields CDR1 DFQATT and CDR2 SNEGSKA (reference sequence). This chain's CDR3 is CSARVSRGHEQYF. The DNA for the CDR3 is TGCAGTGCTAGAGTAAGCAGGGGCCACGAGCAGTACTTC.

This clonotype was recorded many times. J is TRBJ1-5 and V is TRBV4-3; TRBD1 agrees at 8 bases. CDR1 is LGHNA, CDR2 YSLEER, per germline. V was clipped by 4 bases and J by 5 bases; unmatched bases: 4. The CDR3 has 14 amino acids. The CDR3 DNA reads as TGCGCCAGCAGCCCCGGACAGGGCTATCAGCCCCAGCATTTT. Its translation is CASSPGQGYQPQHF.

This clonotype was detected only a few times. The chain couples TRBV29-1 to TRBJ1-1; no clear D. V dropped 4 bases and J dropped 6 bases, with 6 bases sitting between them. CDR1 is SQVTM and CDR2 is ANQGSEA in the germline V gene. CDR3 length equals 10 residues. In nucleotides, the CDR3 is TGCAGCGTTGCAAGGGCTGAAGCTTTCTTT. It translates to CSVARAEAFF.

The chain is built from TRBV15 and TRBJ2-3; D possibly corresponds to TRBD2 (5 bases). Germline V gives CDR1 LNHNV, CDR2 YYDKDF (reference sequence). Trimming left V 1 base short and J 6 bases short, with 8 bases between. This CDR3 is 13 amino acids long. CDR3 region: CATSRVRGDTQYF. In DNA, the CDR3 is TGTGCCACCAGCAGAGTAAGAGGGGATACGCAGTATTTT. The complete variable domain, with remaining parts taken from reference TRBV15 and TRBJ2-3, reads DAMVIQNPRYQVTQFGKPVTLSCSQTLNHNVMYWYQQKSSQAPKLLFHYYDKDFNNEADTPDNFQSRRPNTSFCFLDIRSPGLGDTAMYLCATSRVRGDTQYFGPGTRLTVL.